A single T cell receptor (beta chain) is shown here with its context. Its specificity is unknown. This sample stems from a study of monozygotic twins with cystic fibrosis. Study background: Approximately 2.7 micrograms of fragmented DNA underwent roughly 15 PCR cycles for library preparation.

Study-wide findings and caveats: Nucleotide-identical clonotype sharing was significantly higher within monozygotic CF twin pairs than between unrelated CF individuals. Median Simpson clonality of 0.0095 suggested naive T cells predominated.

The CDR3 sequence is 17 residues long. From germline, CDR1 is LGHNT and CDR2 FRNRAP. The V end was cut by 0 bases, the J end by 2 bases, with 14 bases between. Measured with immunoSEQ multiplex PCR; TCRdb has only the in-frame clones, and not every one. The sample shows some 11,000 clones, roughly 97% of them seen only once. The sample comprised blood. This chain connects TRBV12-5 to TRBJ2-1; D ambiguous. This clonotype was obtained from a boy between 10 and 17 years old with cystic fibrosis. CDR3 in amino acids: CASGLVPDGQTYNEQFF. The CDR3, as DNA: TGTGCTAGTGGTTTGGTACCGGACGGGCAGACCTACAATGAGCAGTTCTTC.